These T cell receptor beta chains were read from a single sample in a study of prognosis after radiotherapy for stage I lung cancer. TCRdb re-analysed the multiplex PCR reads in MiXCR, keeping a single row per CDR3 protein. The table lists approximately 35,000 distinct CDR3 sequences, 25% to 40% of them singletons. Sequences were derived from PBMCs, sampled before or after stereotactic body radiation therapy (not recorded which). The receptors shown here come from a donor over 45 with non-small cell lung cancer. Each CDR3 is given without its conserved first and last residue.

CDR3aa: ASNLGQGVGELF
v_gene: TRBV6-1

CDR3aa: VSSTGFYNEQF
v_gene: TRBV6-1

CDR3aa: ASSQVQLAGGRNEQF
v_gene: TRBV3-1

CDR3aa: ASSFAGGTTDTQY
v_gene: TRBV9

CDR3aa: ASSVTSSGANVLT
v_gene: TRBV6-1

CDR3aa: ASRGTPHSNQPQH
v_gene: TRBV19

CDR3aa: AWSDGAGTDTQY
v_gene: TRBV30

CDR3aa: SAREPGHGTYSGANVLT
v_gene: TRBV20-1

CDR3aa: ASGTSGGPTSYEQY
v_gene: TRBV28

CDR3aa: ASITTYRTGHSYEQY
v_gene: TRBV6-8

CDR3aa: ASSLKDRGYGYT
v_gene: TRBV7-2

CDR3aa: SAKVDATGELF
v_gene: TRBV20-1

CDR3aa: ASSYFRMGEQF
v_gene: TRBV6-9

CDR3aa: ASSEGGEEQF
v_gene: TRBV9

CDR3aa: ASSLRGQGDSPLH
v_gene: TRBV7-3